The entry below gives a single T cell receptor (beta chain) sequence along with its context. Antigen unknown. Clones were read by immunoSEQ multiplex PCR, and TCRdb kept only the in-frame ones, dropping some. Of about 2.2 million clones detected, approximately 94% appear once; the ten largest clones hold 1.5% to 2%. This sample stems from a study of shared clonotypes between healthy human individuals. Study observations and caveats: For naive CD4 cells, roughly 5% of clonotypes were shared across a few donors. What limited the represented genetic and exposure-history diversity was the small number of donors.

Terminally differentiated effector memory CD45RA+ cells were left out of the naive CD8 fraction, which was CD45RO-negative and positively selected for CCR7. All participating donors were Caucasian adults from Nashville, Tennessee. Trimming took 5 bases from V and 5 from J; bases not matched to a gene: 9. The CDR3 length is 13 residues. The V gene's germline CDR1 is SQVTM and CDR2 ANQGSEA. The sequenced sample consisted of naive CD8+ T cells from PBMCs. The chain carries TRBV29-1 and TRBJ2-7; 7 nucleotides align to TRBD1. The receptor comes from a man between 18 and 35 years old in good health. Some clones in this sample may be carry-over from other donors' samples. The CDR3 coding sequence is TGCAGCGTTCTTAGGGGGCCAACGGACGAGCAGTACTTC. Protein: CSVLRGPTDEQYF.